This TCR beta chain was recovered during a study of patients and donors after allogeneic stem cell transplantation. Germline lookup yields CDR1 MNHNS and CDR2 SASEGT. V was shortened by 2 bases and J by 4 bases, with 8 bases between the two germline ends. The CDR3 has 13 residues. TCRdb processed the RT-PCR reads anew with MiXCR; each CDR3 protein has one entry. Among hundreds of thousands of distinct CDR3 sequences, around 15% were seen once, and the ten largest hold over 6%. This chain links TRBV6-1 with TRBJ1-1; D is undetermined. This clonotype was sampled from a human donor who was either an allogeneic HSCT recipient or a stem cell or donor lymphocyte infusion donor (not recorded which). It is not recorded whose cells these are; they may come from a transplant donor. Sequencing was carried out using blood, either unsorted or a sorted T cell fraction (not recorded which). As DNA, the CDR3 is TGTGCCAGCAGTGAACTCGGAGTCACTGAAGCTTTCTTT. It is translated as CASSELGVTEAFF.